This entry lists 2 T cell receptor beta chains sequenced from one sample in a study of blood T cell repertoires in COVID-19. Sequencing was performed with immunoSEQ multiplex PCR; in TCRdb, only in-frame clones are kept and a portion is missing. The sample holds over 120,000 clones, under 90% seen once. Sequenced material: peripheral blood. These receptors came from a human donor in a cohort sampled during active COVID-19.

The V and J genes are TRBV5-1 and TRBJ2-2; 10 bases match TRBD2. The ends lost 4 bases at V and 6 bases at J; junction bases unmatched: 6. CDR1 and CDR2 (germline): SGHRS, YFSETQ. The CDR3 consists of 15 residues. CDR3 region: CASSTTGTSAGELFF. CDR3 DNA: TGCGCCAGCAGCACGACCGGGACTAGCGCCGGGGAGCTGTTTTTT.

The rearrangement links TRBV4-3 to TRBJ2-2; D call uncertain. The CDR3 loop spans 14 amino acids. The germline V gene has CDR1 LGHNA and CDR2 YSLEER. The V and J ends lost 0 bases and 1 base respectively, with 3 bases between them. CDR3 sequence reads: CASSQDRNTGELFF. CDR3 in DNA: TGCGCCAGCAGCCAAGATAGGAACACCGGGGAGCTGTTTTTT.